This T cell receptor beta chain was observed in a study of patients and donors after allogeneic stem cell transplantation. TCRdb processed the RT-PCR reads anew with MiXCR; each CDR3 protein has one entry. Altogether about 410,000 distinct CDR3 sequences are present, 16% being singletons, with the ten largest covering 7.2%. Trimming cost V 6 bases and J 5 bases, with 14 bases left between them. CDR3 length: 13 residues. The sequence came from a human donor who was either an allogeneic HSCT recipient or a stem cell or donor lymphocyte infusion donor (not recorded which). It is not recorded whose cells these are; they may come from a transplant donor. V usage is TRBV12-3 or TRBV12-4 and J usage is TRBJ2-7; D not certain. The sequenced sample was blood, either unsorted or a sorted T cell fraction (not recorded which). The CDR3, as DNA: TGTGCCAGCAGATTTGCCAGTAACCACGAGCAGTACTTC. Translation: CASRFASNHEQYF.